This TCR beta chain was observed in a study of T cells in Graves' hyperthyroidism and ophthalmopathy (dated by TCRdb to between 2017 and 2020). Background on the whole study: Peripheral blood samples were taken at initial diagnosis, before any treatment was given. An independent validation cohort of around 19 hyperthyroidism patients and roughly 16 patients who later progressed to ophthalmopathy tested prospective prediction of ophthalmopathy. Thyroid tissue and blood T-cell repertoires from six or seven Graves' hyperthyroidism patients were also compared in the study. After sampling, hyperthyroidism patients received methimazole starting at 30 mg daily, and ophthalmopathy patients received high-dose intravenous methylprednisolone. TCR V-J signatures able to tell the groups apart were searched for in a discovery cohort of around 95 patients, of whom more than 40 had Graves' ophthalmopathy and 55 to 65 had stable Graves' hyperthyroidism. The approximately 100 discovery patients were divided at random into training and test sets in a 7:3 ratio. The paper reports TCR Vbeta CDR3 sequencing of roughly 140 peripheral blood samples: some 41 ophthalmopathy, under 85 hyperthyroidism and approximately 17 progressor patients.

The CDR3 spans 15 residues, from the cysteine through the phenylalanine. Only CDR3 DNA is held: 45 bases, read in frame from base 1. The germline V gene yields MGHDK for CDR1 and SYGVNS for CDR2. Germline trimming amounts to 0 bases on V and 5 bases on J, with 6 as the count of junction bases outside the gene matches. This clonotype showed up many times. Its recognized antigen is unknown. The record has no base qualities; no much larger clone is one base away. Stable Graves' hyperthyroidism was defined as no progression to ophthalmopathy during 18 months of follow-up. The hyperthyroidism patients were between 18 and 65 years old and newly diagnosed, with a disease duration of less than 2 months. Any patient with an uncontrolled infection, another autoimmune disease, pregnancy or lactation was excluded. Diagnoses relied on clinical symptoms, serum thyroxine and TRAb, thyroid ultrasound and orbital computed tomography. PBMCs were separated from 7.5 to 10 ml of fresh peripheral blood using Ficoll-Paque density gradient centrifugation. Total RNA was extracted using Trizol reagent, and RNA quality was assessed on an Agilent 2100 Bioanalyzer.

TCR beta CDR3 regions were amplified from RNA transcripts. The first round of RT-PCR for the TCR CDR3 was performed with the HTBI primer set and the Qiagen OneStep RT-PCR kit. Libraries were constructed in a second round of multiplex PCR, after which size selection and purification were performed. The libraries were sequenced on an Illumina HiSeq2000 using paired-end 100 bp reads. Per the authors' processing: SOAPnuke was used to process the raw data, with reads discarded if the reads contained adapters or uncalled bases, had a mean Phred below 15, or lacked an exact constant-primer or identifier match. COPE v1.2.5 was used to merge high-quality paired reads, and clonotypes were defined as unique nucleotide sequences. MiTCR v1.1 was used to align clonotypes to the IMGT TRBV, TRBD and TRBJ reference segments. The analysis included only V-J combinations with a frequency above 0.0001, which together covered around 99% of the repertoires. The TCS score was defined as the ratio of F50 (clonal expansion) to E x V (chaos), calculated using BLOSUM62-based TCRdist between CDR3 peptides within each V-J. Welch's t-statistics and random forest reduced 500 to 650 V-J features to 13, which were used in a naive Bayes classifier (R e1071). The Morisita-Horn index was used to measure how similar the thyroid and blood repertoires were. The raw public data were reprocessed by TCRdb itself: fastp quality trimming at Q25, MiXCR clonotype calling, in-frame beta chains only. For every CDR3 protein sequence, its rows merge into one entry that carries the most common genes and DNA. The V and J calls were determined by TCRdb, not by the authors. For this sample there are over 700,000 distinct CDR3 sequences; about 38% appear just once. The ten largest clonotypes hold 7.5% to 9.5% of the sample.

What the research found in general, with its limitations: Sample size was not statistically predetermined, and investigators were not blinded to group allocation. In validation, progression to ophthalmopathy was predicted by the model with 70% to 71% sensitivity and 72.22% specificity, a median of 6.5 months before onset. In cross-validation, a model built on a 13 V-J signature told ophthalmopathy apart from stable hyperthyroidism with about 90% sensitivity and approximately 81% specificity, and in testing the same model reached 80%/75%. Most expanded thyroid clonotypes (frequency above 0.001) were also detected in blood, suggesting blood repertoires may reflect thyroid immune responses.

Sequencing input: blood. The clonotype originates from a man younger than 35 with Graves' hyperthyroidism. The chain joins TRBV25-1 to TRBJ2-5, and TRBD2 matches 7 of the central bases. The sequenced DNA: TGTGCCAGCAGTGAATATGGGGGGGTAGTGGAGACCCAGTACTTC. Translated, it gives CASSEYGGVVETQYF.